This TCR delta chain was identified during a study of gamma-delta T cells after stem cell transplantation. TCRdb re-analyzed the RT-PCR reads via CATT. The profile shows a few thousand delta-chain clones, about 3% of them singletons. This clone has a handful of counts. This receptor was obtained from a human donor. It is not recorded whose cells these are; they may come from a transplant donor. The sequenced sample consisted of gamma-delta T cells.

In DNA, the CDR3 is TGTGCCTGTGACTCAATACTGGGGGATGCCACCGATAAACTCATCTTT. This translates into CACDSILGDATDKLIF. The V gene is TRDV2, the J gene TRDJ1, with 10 nucleotides matching TRDD3. J was trimmed by 1 base and V by 3 bases; bases with no gene match: 7. This CDR3 has 16 residues. Looked up from germline, CDR1 is GEAIGNYY and CDR2 is EKD.